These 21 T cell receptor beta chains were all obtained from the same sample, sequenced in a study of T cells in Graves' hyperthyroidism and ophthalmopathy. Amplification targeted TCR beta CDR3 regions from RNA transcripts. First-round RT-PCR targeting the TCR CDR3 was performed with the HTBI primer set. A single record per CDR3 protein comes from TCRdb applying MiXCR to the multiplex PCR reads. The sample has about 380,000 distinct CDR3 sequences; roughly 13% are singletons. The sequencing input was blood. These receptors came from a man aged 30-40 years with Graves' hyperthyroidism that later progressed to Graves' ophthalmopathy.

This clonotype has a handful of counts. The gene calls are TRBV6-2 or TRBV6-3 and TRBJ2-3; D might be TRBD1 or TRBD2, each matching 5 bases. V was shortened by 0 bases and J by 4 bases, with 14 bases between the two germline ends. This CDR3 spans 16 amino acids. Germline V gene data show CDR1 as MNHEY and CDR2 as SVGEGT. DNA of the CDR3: TGTGCCAGCAGTTACTCGGGACGGGGCGGCGCAGATACGCAGTATTTT. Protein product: CASSYSGRGGADTQYF.

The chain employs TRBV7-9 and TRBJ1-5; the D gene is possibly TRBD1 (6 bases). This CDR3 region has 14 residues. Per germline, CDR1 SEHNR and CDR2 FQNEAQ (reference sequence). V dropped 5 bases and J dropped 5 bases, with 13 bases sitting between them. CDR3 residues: CASSAQGSDQPQHF. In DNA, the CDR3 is TGTGCCAGCAGCGCACAGGGTTCAGATCAGCCCCAGCATTTT.

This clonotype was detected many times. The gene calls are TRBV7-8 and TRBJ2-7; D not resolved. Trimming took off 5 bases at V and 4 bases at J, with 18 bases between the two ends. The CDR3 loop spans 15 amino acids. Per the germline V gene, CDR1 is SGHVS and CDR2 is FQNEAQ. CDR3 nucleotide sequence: TGTGCCAGCAGCCTAGGAGTATACTGGGAATACGAGCAGTACTTC. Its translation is CASSLGVYWEYEQYF.

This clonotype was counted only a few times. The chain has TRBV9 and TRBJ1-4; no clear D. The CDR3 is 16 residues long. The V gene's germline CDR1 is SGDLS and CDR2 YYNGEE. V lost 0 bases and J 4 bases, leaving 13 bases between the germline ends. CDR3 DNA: TGTGCCAGCAGCGTAGAGGGAGGAGCAATTAATGAAAAACTGTTTTTT. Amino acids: CASSVEGGAINEKLFF.

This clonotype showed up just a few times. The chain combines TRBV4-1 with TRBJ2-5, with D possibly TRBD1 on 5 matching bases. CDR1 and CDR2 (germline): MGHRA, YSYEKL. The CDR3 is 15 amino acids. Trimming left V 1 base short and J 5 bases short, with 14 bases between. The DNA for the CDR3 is TGCGCCAGCAGCCAAGTCCAGGGTGTATGGGAGACCCAGTACTTC. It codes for CASSQVQGVWETQYF.

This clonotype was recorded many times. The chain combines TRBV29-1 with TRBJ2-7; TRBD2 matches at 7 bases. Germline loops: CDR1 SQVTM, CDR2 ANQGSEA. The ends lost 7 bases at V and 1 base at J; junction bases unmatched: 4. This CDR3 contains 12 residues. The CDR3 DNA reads TGCAGCGCGGGGGGTCCTTCCTACGAGCAGTACTTC. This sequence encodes CSAGGPSYEQYF.

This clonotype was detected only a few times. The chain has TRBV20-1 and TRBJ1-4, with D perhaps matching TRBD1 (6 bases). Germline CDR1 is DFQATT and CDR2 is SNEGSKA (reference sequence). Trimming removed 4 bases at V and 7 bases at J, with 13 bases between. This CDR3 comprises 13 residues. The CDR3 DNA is TGCAGTGCTACCCGGGACATAGCTGAAAAACTGTTTTTT. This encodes CSATRDIAEKLFF.

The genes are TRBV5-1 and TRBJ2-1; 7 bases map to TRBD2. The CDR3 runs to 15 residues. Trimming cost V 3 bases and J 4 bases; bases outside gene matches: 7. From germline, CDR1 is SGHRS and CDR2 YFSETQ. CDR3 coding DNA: TGCGCCAGCAGCTCGGCGGGGGTCTCGTACAATGAGCAGTTCTTC. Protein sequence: CASSSAGVSYNEQFF.

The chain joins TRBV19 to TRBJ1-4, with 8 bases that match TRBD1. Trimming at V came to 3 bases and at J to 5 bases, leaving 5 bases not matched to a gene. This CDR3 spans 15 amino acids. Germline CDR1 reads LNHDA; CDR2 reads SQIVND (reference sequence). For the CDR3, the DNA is TGTGCCAGTAGTATCCTCGGACAGGGCAATGAAAAACTGTTTTTT. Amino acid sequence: CASSILGQGNEKLFF.

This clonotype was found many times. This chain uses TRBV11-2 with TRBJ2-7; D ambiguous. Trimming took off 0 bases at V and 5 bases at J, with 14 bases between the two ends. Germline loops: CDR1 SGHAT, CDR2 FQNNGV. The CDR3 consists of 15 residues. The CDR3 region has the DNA TGTGCCAGCAGCTTAGAGGACGGGCACCCTCACGAGCAGTACTTC. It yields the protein CASSLEDGHPHEQYF. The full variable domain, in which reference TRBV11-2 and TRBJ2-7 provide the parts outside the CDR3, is EAGVAQSPRYKIIEKRQSVAFWCNPISGHATLYWYQQILGQGPKLLIQFQNNGVVDDSQLPKDRFSAERLKGVDSTLKIQPAKLEDSAVYLCASSLEDGHPHEQYFGPGTRLTVT.

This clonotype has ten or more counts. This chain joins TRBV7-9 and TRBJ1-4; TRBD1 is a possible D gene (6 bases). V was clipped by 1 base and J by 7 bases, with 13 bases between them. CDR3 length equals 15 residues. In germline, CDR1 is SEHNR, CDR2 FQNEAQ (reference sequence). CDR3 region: CASSLVRQDREKLFF. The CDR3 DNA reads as TGTGCCAGCAGCTTAGTTCGACAGGATCGTGAAAAACTGTTTTTT.

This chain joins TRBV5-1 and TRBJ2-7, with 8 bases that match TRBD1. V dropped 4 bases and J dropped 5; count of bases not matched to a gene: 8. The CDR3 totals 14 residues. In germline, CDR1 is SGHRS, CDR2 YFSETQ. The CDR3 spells CASSQTTGEHEQYF. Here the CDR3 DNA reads TGCGCCAGCAGCCAAACGACAGGGGAGCACGAGCAGTACTTC.

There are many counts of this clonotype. CDR3 DNA: TGTGCCAGCAGTGAAGAGGGGTTTAACAATCAGCCCCAGCATTTT. Amino acids: CASSEEGFNNQPQHF. This chain uses TRBV6-1 with TRBJ1-5; D might be TRBD1 (5 bases). The CDR3 totals 15 residues. CDR1 and CDR2 (germline): MNHNS, SASEGT. Between the trimmed V and J ends, which lost 1 base and 3 bases, there was a span of 10 bases.

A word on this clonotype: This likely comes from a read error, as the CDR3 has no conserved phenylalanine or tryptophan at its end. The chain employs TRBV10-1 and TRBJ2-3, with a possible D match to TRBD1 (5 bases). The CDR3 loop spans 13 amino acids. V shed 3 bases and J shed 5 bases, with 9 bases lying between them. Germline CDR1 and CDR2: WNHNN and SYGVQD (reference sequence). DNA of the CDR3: TGCGCCAGCAGTGAAGGGCAGGGAGATACGCAGTATGTT. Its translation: CASSEGQGDTQYV.

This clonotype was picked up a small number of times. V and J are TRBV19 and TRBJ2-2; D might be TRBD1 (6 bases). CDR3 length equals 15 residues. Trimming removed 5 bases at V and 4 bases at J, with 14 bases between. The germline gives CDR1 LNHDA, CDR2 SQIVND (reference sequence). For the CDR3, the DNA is TGTGCCAGTAGTGCGGCAGGGGTCGGCACCGGGGAGCTGTTTTTT. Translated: CASSAAGVGTGELFF.

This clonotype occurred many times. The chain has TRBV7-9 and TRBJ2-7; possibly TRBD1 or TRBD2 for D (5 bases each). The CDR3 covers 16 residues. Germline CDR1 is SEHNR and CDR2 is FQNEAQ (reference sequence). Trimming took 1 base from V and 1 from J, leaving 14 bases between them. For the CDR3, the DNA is TGTGCCAGCAGCTTAGACCAGGGACGTGGTTCCTACGAGCAGTACTTC. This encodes CASSLDQGRGSYEQYF.

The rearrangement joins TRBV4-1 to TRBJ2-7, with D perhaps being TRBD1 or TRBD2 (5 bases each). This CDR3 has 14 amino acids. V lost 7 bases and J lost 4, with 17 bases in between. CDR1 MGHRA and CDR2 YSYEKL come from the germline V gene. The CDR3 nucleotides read TGCGCCAGCACCCCTGGCCAGGGAGCTTACGAGCAGTACTTC. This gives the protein CASTPGQGAYEQYF.

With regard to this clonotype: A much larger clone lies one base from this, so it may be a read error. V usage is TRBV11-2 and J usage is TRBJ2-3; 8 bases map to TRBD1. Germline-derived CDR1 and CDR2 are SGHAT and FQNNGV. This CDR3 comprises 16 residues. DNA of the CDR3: TGTGCCAGCAGCTCCTGGACAGGGTTTAGCAGAGATACGCAGTATTTT. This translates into CASSSWTGFSRDTQYF.

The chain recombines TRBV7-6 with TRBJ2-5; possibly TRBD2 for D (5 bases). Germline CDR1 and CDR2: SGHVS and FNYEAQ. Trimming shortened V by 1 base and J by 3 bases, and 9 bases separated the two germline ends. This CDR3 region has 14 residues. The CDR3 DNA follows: TGTGCCAGCAGCTTAGGAGGGTGGGAAGAGACCCAGTACTTC. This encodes CASSLGGWEETQYF.

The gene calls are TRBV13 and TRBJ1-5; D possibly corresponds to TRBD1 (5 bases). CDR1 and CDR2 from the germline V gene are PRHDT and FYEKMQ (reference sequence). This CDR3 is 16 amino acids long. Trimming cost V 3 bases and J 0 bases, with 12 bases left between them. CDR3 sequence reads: CASSLSTGDSNQPQHF. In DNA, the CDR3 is TGTGCCAGCAGCTTGTCCACGGGGGATAGCAATCAGCCCCAGCATTTT.

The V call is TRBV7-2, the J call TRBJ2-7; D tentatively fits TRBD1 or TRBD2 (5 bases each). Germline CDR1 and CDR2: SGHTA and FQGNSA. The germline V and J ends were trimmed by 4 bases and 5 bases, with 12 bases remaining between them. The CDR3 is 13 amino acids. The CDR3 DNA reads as TGTGCCAGCAGCTCCGGGACGGCAGACGAGCAGTACTTC. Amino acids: CASSSGTADEQYF. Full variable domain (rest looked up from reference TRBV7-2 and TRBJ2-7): GAGVSQSPSNKVTEKGKDVELRCDPISGHTALYWYRQSLGQGLEFLIYFQGNSAPDKSGLPSDRFSAERTGGSVSTLTIQRTQQEDSAVYLCASSSGTADEQYFGPGTRLTVT.